This TCR beta chain was captured in a study of beta chain features in type 1 diabetes (dated by TCRdb to about 2018). With respect to the entire study: Patients and healthy donors did not differ in mean age, gender distribution, total cell number or subset yield. Across all samples, roughly 110,000,000 sorted cells were examined, and cell number per subset correlated strongly with RNA yield. In the study, recently diagnosed type 1 diabetes patients and matched healthy donors were compared on the TCRB repertoires of their sorted circulating CD4+ T cell subsets. Regulatory and stem cell-like memory subsets were isolated from only 8 patients and about eight healthy donors, whereas naive and central memory subsets came from all 30 or so donors. Summary of the overall study and its limitations: PCR might favor shorter templates, but patient and control samples were amplified and corrected together, so any skew would affect both groups equally. Because small numbers of individuals were included in the HLA sub-analyses, any influence of HLA type on TCRB rearrangement was left unresolved. Naive, central memory and regulatory TCRB repertoires appeared more similar among patients than among healthy donors. Because cDNA was sequenced instead of genomic DNA, highly expressing activated cells could be over-represented, though the groups showed no difference in activation or CD3 levels. Fewer insertions and more nucleotide deletions at VDJ recombination sites were observed in patients with type 1 diabetes, implying thymic rearrangement abnormalities. Type 1 diabetes patients showed a moderate but significant shortening of TCRB CDR3 length in all four CD4+ subsets.

Details on this clone: Its antigen remains unidentified. Per-base quality was not reported, and no clone a single base away is much larger than it.

Each donor gave one peripheral blood draw, averaging approximately 0.11 L, which was collected into heparinised tubes. A BD FACSAria II and a panel including CD45RO, CCR7, CD25, CD127, CD95 and CD27 were used to sort naive, central memory, regulatory and stem cell-like memory CD4+ T cells. All sorted populations exceeded 95% purity. PBMCs were separated immediately by Lymphoprep density gradient centrifugation and were stained directly, without being cultured. To minimize batch effects, samples were stained and sorted in pairs, one healthy donor with one patient per experiment. Germline trimming amounts to 5 bases on V and 0 bases on J, with 6 as the count of junction bases outside the gene matches. The cysteine opens and the phenylalanine closes a CDR3 of 16 amino acids. Solely the CDR3 DNA is kept, with 48 bases framed from the first base. CDR1 and CDR2 are drawn from the germline V gene: MGHRA, YSYEKL.

The High Capacity cDNA Reverse Transcription Kit was used to reverse transcribe all of the isolated RNA, meaning that expressed TCRB transcripts were what got sequenced. Deep immunoSEQ sequencing was applied to naive, central memory and regulatory T cell samples, giving an average of approximately 4 million total reads per sample. Sorted cells were lysed in RLT buffer and RNA was extracted with DNase-treated RNeasy Micro or Mini kits, depending on cell number. Each cell subset was processed on its own to prevent cross-contamination, while patient and healthy donor samples were processed together. The immunoSEQ multiplex PCR was used to amplify TCRB sequences from cDNA, yielding 87-bp fragments that span the CDR3 region. Sequencing of the amplicons was done on the Illumina HiSeq platform. In the original analysis: PCR bias was corrected computationally using synthetic template baselines, and reads within Hamming distance 2 were collapsed, with unmergeable singletons discarded. Reads were aligned against IMGT to assign V, D and J genes, CDR3 length and insertions or deletions at six rearrangement sites. Clonotype counts were normalized to sorted cell number within each subset before computing true diversity and Gini coefficients with the tcR R package. The overlap coefficient, calculated on TCRB nucleotide sequences, was used to measure repertoire sharing. TCRdb mirrors the immuneACCESS table, restricted to in-frame sequences. Some clones are absent from its copies; in checked studies, under half trace to an unresolved V gene, and the reason for the others is unknown. From that table come the V and J calls and clone size; the DNA was used to work out D and trimming. This sample has about 150,000 clones in its table, and about 13% of those were observed once. Clones ranked in the top ten supply less than 1.5% of the sample.

The clonotype comes from a man in his late teens or twenties with type 1 diabetes. The sequenced sample was central memory CD4+ T cells from blood. Here the chain combines TRBV4-1 and TRBJ1-1; the central 10 bases match TRBD1. At the DNA level, the sequence is TGCGCCAGCAGCACGCTGGGACAGGGGCTGAACACTGAAGCTTTCTTT. Translated, this is CASSTLGQGLNTEAFF.